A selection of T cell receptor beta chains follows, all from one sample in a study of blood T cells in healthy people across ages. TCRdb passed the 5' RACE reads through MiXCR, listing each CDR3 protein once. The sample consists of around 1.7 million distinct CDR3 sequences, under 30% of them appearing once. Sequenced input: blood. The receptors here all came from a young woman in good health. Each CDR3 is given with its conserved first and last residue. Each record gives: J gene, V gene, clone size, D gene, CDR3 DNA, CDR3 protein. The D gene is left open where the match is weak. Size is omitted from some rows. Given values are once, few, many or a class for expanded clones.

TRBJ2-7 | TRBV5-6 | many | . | TGTGCCAGCAGCGCGAAACCGAGGCTAACCTCCTACGAGCAGTACTTC | CASSAKPRLTSYEQYF
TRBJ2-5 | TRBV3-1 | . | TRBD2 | TGTGCCAGCAGCCCTCTCGGAGGTAGCGGGGAAGTGACCCAGCACTTC | CASSPLGGSGEVTQHF
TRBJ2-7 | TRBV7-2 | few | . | TGTGCCAGCAGCGTAGAACATGGCTACGAGCAGTACTTC | CASSVEHGYEQYF
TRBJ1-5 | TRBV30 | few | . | TGTGCCTGGAGTGTAGGGGTCGCTCAGCCCCAGCATTTT | CAWSVGVAQPQHF
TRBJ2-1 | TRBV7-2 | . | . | TGTGCCAGCAGCTTAGTGGAAGGGGATGAGCAGTTCTTC | CASSLVEGDEQFF
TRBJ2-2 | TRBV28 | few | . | TGTGCCAGCAGACTCGGGCTATCCATCACCGGGGAGCTGTTTTTT | CASRLGLSITGELFF
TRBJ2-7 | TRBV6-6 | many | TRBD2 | TGTGCCACGACTAGCGGCCTCTACGAGCAGTACTTC | CATTSGLYEQYF
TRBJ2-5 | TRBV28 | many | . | TGTGCCAGCAGTGGGACCTTGGAGACCCAGTACTTC | CASSGTLETQYF
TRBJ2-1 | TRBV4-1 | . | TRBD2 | TGCGCCAGCAGCCACATTAGCGGGGGCAATGAGCAGTTCTTC | CASSHISGGNEQFF
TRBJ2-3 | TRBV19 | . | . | TGTGCCAGTAGTCGGGAGTCGGGTTCTAGCACAGATACGCAGTATTTT | CASSRESGSSTDTQYF
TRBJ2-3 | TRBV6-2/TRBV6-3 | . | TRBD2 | TGTGCCAGCAGTTATAGCGGGGGGGAGGTTACCCTCCAGTATTTT | CASSYSGGEVTLQYF
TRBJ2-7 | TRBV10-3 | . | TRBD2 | TGTGCCATCAGCACTAGCGGGAGCTACGAGCAGTACTTC | CAISTSGSYEQYF
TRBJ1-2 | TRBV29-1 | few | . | TGCAGCGTTGTCCCGGAGGGTGGTGGCTACACCTTC | CSVVPEGGGYTF
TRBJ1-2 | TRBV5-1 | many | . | TGCGCCAGCAGCACCGGGCCCCAAAAGGACTATGGCTACACCTTC | CASSTGPQKDYGYTF
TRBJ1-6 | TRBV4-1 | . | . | TGCGCCAGCAGCCAAGCAGTAGTAGGTTCACCCCTCCACTTT | CASSQAVVGSPLHF
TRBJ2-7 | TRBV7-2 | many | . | TGTGCCGCCTCGGACAGCTACGAGCAGTACTTC | CAASDSYEQYF
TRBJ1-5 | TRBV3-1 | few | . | TGTGCCAGCAGCCAAGGGTCCAGGGGGCCCCAGCATTTT | CASSQGSRGPQHF
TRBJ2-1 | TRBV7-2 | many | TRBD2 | TGTGCCAGCAGCTTAGGACACGGGGGGATCAATGAGCAGTTCTTC | CASSLGHGGINEQFF
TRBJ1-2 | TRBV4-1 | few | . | TGCGCCAGCAGCCAAGATTGGGCGAGTAACGGCTACACCTTC | CASSQDWASNGYTF
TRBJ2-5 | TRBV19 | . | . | TGTGCCAGTAGTATCTTGGCGGGACAAAACCTGGAGACCCAGTACTTC | CASSILAGQNLETQYF
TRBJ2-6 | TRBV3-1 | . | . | TGTGCCAGCAGCCCCGACAGGCGGGCCTCTGGGGCCAACGTCCCGACTTTC | CASSPDRRASGANVPTF
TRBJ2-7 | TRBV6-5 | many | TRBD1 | TGTGCCAGCAGTTATTGGGACAGGGGCTACGAGCAGTACTTC | CASSYWDRGYEQYF
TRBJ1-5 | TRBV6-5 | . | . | TGTGCCAGCAGTTACGGCCGGCAGGGCAATCAGCCCCAGCATTTT | CASSYGRQGNQPQHF
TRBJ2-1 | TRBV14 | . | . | TGTGCCAGCTCCCCGCCAGGGGCTCTTTACTGGGATGAGCAGTTCTTC | CASSPPGALYWDEQFF
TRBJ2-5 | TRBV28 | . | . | TGTGCCAGCAGACCCCTTCCAGAAGAGACCCAGTACTTC | CASRPLPEETQYF
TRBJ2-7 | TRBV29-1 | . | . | TGCAGCGTCCAGGGACCGGGGCGGCAATACGAGCAGTACTTC | CSVQGPGRQYEQYF
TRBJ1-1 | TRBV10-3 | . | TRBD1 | TGTGCCATCAGTGAAGCACAGGGGATGGAAGCTTTCTTT | CAISEAQGMEAFF
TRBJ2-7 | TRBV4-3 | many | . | TGCACCAGCAGCCAGGGACGGACCTACGAGCAGTACTTC | CTSSQGRTYEQYF
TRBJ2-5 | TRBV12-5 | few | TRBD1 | TGTGCTAGTGGCCCTCCTACAGGGGCGGGAGAGACCCAGTACTTC | CASGPPTGAGETQYF
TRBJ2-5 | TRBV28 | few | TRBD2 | TGTGCCAGCCGAGACCTCAGCGGGGGGGACTGGGAGACCCAGTACTTC | CASRDLSGGDWETQYF
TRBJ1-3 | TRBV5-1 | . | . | TGCGCCAGCAGCCCTACAGGGACTGGAAACACCATATATTTT | CASSPTGTGNTIYF
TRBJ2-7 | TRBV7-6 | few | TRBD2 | TGTGCCAGCAGCTTATCCGCGAGCGGGAGGGTTTACGAGCAGTACTTC | CASSLSASGRVYEQYF
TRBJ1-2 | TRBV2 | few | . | TGTGCCAGCAACAGGGAGGTCAGTTCTAACTATGGCTACACCTTC | CASNREVSSNYGYTF
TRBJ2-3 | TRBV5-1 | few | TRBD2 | TGCGCCAGCAGCTTGAATAGCGGGGGGGGAGCAGATACGCAGTATTTT | CASSLNSGGGADTQYF
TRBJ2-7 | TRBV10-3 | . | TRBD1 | TGTGCCATCAGTTCCAGTTGGGGACAGGGCGACAATGAGCAGTACTTC | CAISSSWGQGDNEQYF
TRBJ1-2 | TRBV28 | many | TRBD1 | TGTGCCAGCAGTCTGGACAGGGGACCTGGGGGCTACACCTTC | CASSLDRGPGGYTF
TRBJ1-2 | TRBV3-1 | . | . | TGTGCCAGCAGCCAACTGGCTGGAACTAACTATGGCTACACCTTC | CASSQLAGTNYGYTF
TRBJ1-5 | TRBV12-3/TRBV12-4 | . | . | TGTGCCAGCACCCGAGGGGAGAGAGGGGCGCAGCCCCAGCATTTT | CASTRGERGAQPQHF
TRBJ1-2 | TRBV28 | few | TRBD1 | TGTGCCAGCAGATCTACCGGGACAGGGGAAGGCTATGGCTACACCTTC | CASRSTGTGEGYGYTF
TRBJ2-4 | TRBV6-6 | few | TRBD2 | TGTGCCAGCAGTTACTCGATAGCGGGGGTTGATGAGCAGTACTTC | CASSYSIAGVDEQYF